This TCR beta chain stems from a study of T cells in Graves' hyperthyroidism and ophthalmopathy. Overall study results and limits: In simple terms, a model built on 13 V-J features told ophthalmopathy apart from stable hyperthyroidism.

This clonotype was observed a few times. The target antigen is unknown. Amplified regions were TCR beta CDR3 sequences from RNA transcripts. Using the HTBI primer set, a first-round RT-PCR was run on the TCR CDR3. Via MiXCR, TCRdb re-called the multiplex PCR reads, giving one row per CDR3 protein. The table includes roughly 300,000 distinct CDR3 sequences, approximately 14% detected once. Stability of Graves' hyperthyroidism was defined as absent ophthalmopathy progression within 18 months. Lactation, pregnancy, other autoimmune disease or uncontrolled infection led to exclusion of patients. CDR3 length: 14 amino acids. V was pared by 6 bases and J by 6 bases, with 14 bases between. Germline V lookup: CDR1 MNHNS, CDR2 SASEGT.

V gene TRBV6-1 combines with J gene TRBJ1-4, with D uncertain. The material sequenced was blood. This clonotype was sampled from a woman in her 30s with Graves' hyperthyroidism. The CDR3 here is CASRVHRKDEKLFF. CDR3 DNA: TGTGCCAGCAGGGTACATCGGAAGGATGAAAAACTGTTTTTT.